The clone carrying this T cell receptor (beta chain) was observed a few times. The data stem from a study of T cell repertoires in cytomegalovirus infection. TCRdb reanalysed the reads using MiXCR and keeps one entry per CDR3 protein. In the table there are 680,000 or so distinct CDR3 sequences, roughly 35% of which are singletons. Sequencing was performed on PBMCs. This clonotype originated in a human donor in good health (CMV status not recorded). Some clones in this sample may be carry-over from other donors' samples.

The CDR3 nucleotides read TGCGCCAGCAGCTTGCGGGGGATCCTCGGCACAGATACGCAGTATTTT. Translation: CASSLRGILGTDTQYF. V usage is TRBV5-1 and J usage is TRBJ2-3; TRBD2 is a possible D gene (6 bases). The germline CDR1 and CDR2 sequences are SGHRS and YFSETQ. The CDR3 is 16 amino acids. With 1 base removed from V and 1 base from J, the gap between germline ends came to 13 bases.